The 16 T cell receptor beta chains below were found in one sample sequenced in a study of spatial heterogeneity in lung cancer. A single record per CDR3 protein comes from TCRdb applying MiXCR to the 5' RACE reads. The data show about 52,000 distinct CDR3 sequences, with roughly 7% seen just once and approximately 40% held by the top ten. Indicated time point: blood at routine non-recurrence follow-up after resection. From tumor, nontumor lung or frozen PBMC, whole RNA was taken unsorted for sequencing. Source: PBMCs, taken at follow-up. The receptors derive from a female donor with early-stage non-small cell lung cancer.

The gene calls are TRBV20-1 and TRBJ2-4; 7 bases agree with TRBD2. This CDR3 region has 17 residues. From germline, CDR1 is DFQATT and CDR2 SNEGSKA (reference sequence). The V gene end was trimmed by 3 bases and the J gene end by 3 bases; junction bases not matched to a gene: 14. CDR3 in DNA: TGCAGTGCTAGCCCCTGGGGCGGGGAGGGTGGCAAAAACATTCAGTACTTC. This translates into CSASPWGGEGGKNIQYF.

The CDR3 protein is CASSQRMTAFTEAFF. The CDR3 DNA follows: TGTGCCAGCAGCCAGCGAATGACAGCCTTCACTGAAGCTTTCTTT. The V and J genes are TRBV7-3 and TRBJ1-1; the D gene is possibly TRBD1 (5 bases). V gave up 5 bases and J gave up 4 bases, with 17 bases separating them. The germline V gene encodes CDR1 SGHTA and CDR2 FQGTGA. The CDR3 sequence is 15 residues long.

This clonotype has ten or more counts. CDR3 sequence reads: CASSQMGGRAYEQYF. As DNA, the CDR3 is TGTGCCAGCAGCCAAATGGGGGGCCGAGCCTACGAGCAGTACTTC. This sequence joins TRBV6-1 and TRBJ2-7, with D perhaps given as TRBD1 or TRBD2 (6 bases each). The ends were cut back, 6 bases at V and 2 bases at J, with 17 bases in the middle. Germline V lookup: CDR1 MNHNS, CDR2 SASEGT. The CDR3 consists of 15 residues.

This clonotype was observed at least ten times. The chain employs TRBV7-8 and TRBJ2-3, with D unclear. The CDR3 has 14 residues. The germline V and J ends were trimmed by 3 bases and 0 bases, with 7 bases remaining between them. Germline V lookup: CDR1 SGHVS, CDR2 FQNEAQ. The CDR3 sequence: CASSFDTSTDTQYF. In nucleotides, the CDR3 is TGTGCCAGCAGCTTTGACACTAGCACAGATACGCAGTATTTT.

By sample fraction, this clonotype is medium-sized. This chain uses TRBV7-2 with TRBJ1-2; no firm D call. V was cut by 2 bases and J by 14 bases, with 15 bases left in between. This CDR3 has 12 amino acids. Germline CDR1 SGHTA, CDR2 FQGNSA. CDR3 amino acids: CASSLNVAAQTF. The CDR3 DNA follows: TGTGCCAGCAGCTTAAATGTGGCGGCCCAAACCTTC.

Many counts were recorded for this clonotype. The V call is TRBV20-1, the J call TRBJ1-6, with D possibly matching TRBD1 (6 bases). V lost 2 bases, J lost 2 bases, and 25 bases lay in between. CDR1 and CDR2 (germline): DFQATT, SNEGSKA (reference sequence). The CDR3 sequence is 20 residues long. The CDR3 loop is CSARPLVKLTGLPYNSPLHF. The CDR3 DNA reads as TGCAGTGCTAGACCCTTAGTAAAATTGACAGGCCTTCCCTATAATTCACCCCTCCACTTT.

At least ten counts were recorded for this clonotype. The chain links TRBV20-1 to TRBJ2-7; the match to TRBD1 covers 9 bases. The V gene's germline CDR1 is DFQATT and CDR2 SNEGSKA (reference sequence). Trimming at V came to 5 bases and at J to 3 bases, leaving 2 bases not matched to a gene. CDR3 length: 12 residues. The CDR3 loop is CSAEGQGYEQYF. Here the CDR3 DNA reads TGCAGTGCTGAGGGACAGGGCTACGAGCAGTACTTC.

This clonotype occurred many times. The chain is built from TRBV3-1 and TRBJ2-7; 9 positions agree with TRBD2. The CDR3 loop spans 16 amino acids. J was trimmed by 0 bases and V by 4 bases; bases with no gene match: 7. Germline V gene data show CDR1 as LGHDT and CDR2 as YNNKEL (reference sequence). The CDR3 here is CASSLLLAGNSYEQYF. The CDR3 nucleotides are TGTGCCAGCAGCCTCCTTCTAGCGGGGAACTCCTACGAGCAGTACTTC.

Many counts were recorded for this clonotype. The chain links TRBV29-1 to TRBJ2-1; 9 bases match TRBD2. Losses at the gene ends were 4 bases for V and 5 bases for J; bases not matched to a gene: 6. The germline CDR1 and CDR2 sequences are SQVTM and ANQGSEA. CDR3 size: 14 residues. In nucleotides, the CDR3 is TGCAGCGTTGGAAAGCGGGGGGCCAACAATGAGCAGTTCTTC. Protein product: CSVGKRGANNEQFF.

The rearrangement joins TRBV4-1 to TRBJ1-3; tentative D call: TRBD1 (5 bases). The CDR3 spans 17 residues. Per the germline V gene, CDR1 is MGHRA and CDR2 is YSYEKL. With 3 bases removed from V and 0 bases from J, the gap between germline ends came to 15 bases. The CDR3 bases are TGCGCCAGCAGCCAGGGGACCCGTTCCTACTCTGGAAACACCATATATTTT. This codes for CASSQGTRSYSGNTIYF.

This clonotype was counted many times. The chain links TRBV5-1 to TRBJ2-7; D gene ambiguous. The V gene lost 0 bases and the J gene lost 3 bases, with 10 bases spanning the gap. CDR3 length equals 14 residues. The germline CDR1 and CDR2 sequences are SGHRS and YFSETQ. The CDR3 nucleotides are TGCGCCAGCAGCTTGGTCGGAAACAACTACGAGCAGTACTTC. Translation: CASSLVGNNYEQYF.

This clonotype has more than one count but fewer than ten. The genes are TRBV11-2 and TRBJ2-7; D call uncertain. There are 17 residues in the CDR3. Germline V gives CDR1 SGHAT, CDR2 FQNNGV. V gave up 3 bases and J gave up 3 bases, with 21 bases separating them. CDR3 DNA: TGTGCCAGCAGCTTCCTCACGGGCCCACGTTCAATCTACGAGCAGTACTTC. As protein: CASSFLTGPRSIYEQYF.

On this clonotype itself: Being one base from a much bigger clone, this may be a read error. CDR3 sequence reads: CASSSGEETLYF. The CDR3 region has the DNA TGTGCCAGCAGCTCAGGCGAAGAGACCCTGTACTTC. The chain combines TRBV7-6 with TRBJ2-5; D call uncertain. The CDR3 has 12 residues. The germline V gene has CDR1 SGHVS and CDR2 FNYEAQ.

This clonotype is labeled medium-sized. This CDR3 reads CASSLGGSLGYTF. CDR3 in DNA: TGTGCCAGCAGCTTGGGTGGCAGCTTGGGCTACACCTTC. This rearrangement joins TRBV7-2 to TRBJ1-2; D is ambiguous. CDR3 length equals 13 residues. Trimming pared 3 bases from V and 8 bases from J, leaving 13 bases between. Germline V lookup: CDR1 SGHTA, CDR2 FQGNSA.

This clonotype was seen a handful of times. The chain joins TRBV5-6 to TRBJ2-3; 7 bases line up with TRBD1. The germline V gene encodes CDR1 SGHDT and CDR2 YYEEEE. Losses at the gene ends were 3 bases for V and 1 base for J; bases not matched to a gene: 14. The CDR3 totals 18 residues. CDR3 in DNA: TGTGCCAGCAGCTCGAGGGGGACAGCTCATGGGGGCACAGATACGCAGTATTTT. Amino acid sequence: CASSSRGTAHGGTDTQYF.

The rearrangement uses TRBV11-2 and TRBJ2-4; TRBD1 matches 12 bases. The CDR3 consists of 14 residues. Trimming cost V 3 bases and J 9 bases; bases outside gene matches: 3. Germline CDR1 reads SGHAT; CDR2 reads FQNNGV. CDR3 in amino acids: CASSFGTGGFIQYF. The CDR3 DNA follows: TGTGCCAGCAGCTTCGGGACAGGGGGCTTCATTCAGTACTTC.